This T cell receptor (beta chain) was sequenced in a study of T cell changes during pregnancy in multiple sclerosis. The CDR3 totals 18 residues. Germline V gene sequence: CDR1 MDHEN, CDR2 SYDVKM. V lost 0 bases, J lost 5 bases, and 11 bases stayed unmatched. Generated by immunoSEQ multiplex PCR, the TCRdb table keeps only in-frame clones and is missing some. The data contain roughly 97,000 clones, around nine tenths of them singletons. V and J are TRBV28 and TRBJ2-1; 9 nucleotides line up with TRBD1. This receptor was obtained from a female donor in good health, enrolled as a control in a pregnancy study. The sequencing used peripheral blood, collected in the second trimester of pregnancy. CDR3: CASSLWVLGTGKDNEQFF. The CDR3 bases are TGTGCCAGCAGTTTATGGGTTTTGGGGACAGGGAAAGACAATGAGCAGTTCTTC.